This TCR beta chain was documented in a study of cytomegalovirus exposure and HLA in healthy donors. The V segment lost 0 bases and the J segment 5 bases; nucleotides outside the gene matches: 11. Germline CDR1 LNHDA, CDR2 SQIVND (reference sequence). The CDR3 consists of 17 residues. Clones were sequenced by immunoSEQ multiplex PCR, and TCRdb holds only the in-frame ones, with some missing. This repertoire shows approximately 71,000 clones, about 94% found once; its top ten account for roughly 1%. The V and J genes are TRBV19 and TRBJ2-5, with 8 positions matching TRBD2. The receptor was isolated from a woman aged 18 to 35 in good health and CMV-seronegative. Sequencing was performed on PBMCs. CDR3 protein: CASSIDLAGGDVETQYF. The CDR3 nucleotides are TGTGCCAGTAGTATAGATCTCGCGGGAGGCGACGTGGAGACCCAGTACTTC. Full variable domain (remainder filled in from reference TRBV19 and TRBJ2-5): DGGITQSPKYLFRKEGQNVTLSCEQNLNHDAMYWYRQDPGQGLRLIYYSQIVNDFQKGDIAEGYSVSREKKESFPLTVTSAQKNPTAFYLCASSIDLAGGDVETQYFGPGTRLLVL.